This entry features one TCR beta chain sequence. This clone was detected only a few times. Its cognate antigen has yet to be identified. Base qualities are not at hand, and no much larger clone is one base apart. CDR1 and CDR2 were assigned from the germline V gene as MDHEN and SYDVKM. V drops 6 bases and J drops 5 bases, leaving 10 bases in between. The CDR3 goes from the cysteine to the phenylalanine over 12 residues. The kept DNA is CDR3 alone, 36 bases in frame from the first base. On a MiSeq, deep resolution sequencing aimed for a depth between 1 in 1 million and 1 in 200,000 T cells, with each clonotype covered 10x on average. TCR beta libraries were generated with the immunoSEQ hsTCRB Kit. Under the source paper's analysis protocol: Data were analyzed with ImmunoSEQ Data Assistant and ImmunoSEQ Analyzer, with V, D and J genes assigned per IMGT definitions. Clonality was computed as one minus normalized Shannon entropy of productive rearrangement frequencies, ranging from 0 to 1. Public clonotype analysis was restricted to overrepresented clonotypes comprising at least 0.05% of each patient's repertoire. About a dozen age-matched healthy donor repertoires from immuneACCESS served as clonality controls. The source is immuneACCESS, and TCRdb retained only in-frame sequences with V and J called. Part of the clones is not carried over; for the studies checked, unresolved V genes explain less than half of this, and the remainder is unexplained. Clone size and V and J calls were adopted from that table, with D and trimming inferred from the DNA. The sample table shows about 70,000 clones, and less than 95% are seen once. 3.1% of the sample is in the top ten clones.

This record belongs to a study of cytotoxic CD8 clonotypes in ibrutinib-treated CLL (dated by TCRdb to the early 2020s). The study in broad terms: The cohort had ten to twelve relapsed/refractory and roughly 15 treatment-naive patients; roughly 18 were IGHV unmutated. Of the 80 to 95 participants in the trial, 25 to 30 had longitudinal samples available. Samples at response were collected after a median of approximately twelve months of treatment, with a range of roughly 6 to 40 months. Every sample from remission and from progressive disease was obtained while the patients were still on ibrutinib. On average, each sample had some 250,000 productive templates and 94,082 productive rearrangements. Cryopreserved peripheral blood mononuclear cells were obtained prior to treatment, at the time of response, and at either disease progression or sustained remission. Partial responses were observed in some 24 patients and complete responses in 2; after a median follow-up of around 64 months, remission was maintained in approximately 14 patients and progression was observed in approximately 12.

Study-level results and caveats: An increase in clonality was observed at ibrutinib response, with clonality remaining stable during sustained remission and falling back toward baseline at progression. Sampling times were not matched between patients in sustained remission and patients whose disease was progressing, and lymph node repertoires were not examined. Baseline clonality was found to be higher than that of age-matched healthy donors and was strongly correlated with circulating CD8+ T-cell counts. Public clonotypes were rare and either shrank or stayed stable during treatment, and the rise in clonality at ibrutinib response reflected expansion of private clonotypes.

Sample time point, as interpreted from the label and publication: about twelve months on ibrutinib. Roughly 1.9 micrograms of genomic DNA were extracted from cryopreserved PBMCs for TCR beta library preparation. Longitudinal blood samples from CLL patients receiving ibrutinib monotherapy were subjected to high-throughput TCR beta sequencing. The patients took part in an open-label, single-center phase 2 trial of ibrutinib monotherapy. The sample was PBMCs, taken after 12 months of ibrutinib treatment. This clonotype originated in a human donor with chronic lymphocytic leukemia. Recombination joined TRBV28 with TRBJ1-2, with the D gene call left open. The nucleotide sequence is TGTGCCAGCAGAGAGACCGTTTATGGCTACACCTTC. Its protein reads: CASRETVYGYTF.